This T cell receptor (beta chain) was documented in a study of T cells in Graves' hyperthyroidism and ophthalmopathy. Amplified TCR beta CDR3 regions came from RNA transcripts. Carried out on the TCR CDR3, a first-round RT-PCR used the HTBI primer set. MiXCR, applied by TCRdb to the multiplex PCR reads, yields one record per CDR3 protein. This table has roughly 500,000 distinct CDR3 sequences, around 16% appearing once. This clonotype was seen many times. Germline CDR1 reads SGHRS; CDR2 reads YFSETQ. CDR3 size: 16 residues. V lost 4 bases, J lost 6 bases, and 9 bases stayed unmatched. This TCR derives from a woman in her 30s with Graves' ophthalmopathy. The gene calls are TRBV5-1 and TRBJ2-1, with 11 nucleotides matching TRBD2. What was sequenced was blood. This CDR3 reads CASSTLSGRDVNEQFF. DNA of the CDR3: TGCGCCAGCAGCACGCTTAGCGGGAGGGACGTCAATGAGCAGTTCTTC.